These 24 T cell receptor beta chains were sequenced from one sample in a study of tumor and adjacent non-tumor tissue in lung cancer. No cell sorting was done before RNA was extracted from the tissue. More than 3 cm separated this lung sample from the edge of the tumor. TCRbeta libraries were built with three rounds of nested PCR, modified from ARM-PCR. TCRdb reanalysed the multiplex PCR reads using MiXCR and keeps one entry per CDR3 protein. The profile shows 44,000 or so distinct CDR3 sequences, 60% to 65% of them singletons. The sample consisted of distant non-tumor lung tissue. These receptors were taken from a woman aged 40 to 50 with non-small cell lung cancer.

This clonotype occurred a few times. A much bigger clone sits one base away, suggesting this may be a read error. CDR3 loop: CASRENRNTEALF. The CDR3 DNA sequence: TGTGCCAGCAGGGAGAACAGGAACACTGAAGCTTTATTT. The rearrangement joins TRBV6-6 to TRBJ1-1; maybe TRBD1 (5 bases). This CDR3 is 13 amino acids long. The germline V gene encodes CDR1 MNHNY and CDR2 SVGAGI (reference sequence).

For this clonotype: A junction end diverges from the germline sequence, so it may reflect a read error. This chain connects TRBV11-2 to TRBJ1-6; TRBD1 matches 7 bases. The CDR3 has 13 amino acids. CDR1 and CDR2 from the germline V gene are SGHAT and FQNNGV. CDR3 sequence: CASRDRYHSPLHF. The DNA for the CDR3 is TGTGCCAGCAGGGACAGGTACCATTCACCTCTCCACTTT.

The chain joins TRBV7-6 to TRBJ2-3, with TRBD2 matching 9 bases. In germline, CDR1 is SGHVS, CDR2 FNYEAQ. The CDR3 is 18 residues long. V gave up 8 bases and J gave up 6 bases; unmatched junction bases: 21. The DNA for the CDR3 is TGTGCCAGCGGGGCGAAAGCCCAGGGACTAGCTGGCGTCGATACGCAGTATTTT. This translates into CASGAKAQGLAGVDTQYF. Combining the CDR3 with reference TRBV7-6 and TRBJ2-3 gives the whole variable domain GAGVSQSPRYKVTKRGQDVALRCDPISGHVSLYWYRQALGQGPEFLTYFNYEAQQDKSGLPNDRFSAERPEGSISTLTIQRTEQRDSAMYRCASGAKAQGLAGVDTQYFGPGTRLTVL.

This chain links TRBV5-1 with TRBJ2-2, with D perhaps matching TRBD1 (5 bases). Looked up from germline, CDR1 is SGHRS and CDR2 is YFSETQ. The CDR3 is made up of 15 amino acids. Trimming took 2 bases from V and 1 from J, leaving 9 bases between them. The DNA for the CDR3 is TGCGCCAGCAGCTTATCCCAGGGGAACACCGGGGAGCTGTTTTTT. Amino acid sequence: CASSLSQGNTGELFF.

Details on this clonotype: Its ends do not fully match the called genes, so a read error is possible. The chain recombines TRBV29-1 with TRBJ2-1; the D is unclear. Germline loops: CDR1 SQVTM, CDR2 ANQGSEA. This CDR3 has 10 residues. This CDR3 is CSVADKEHFF. The CDR3 DNA is TGCAGCGTTGCCGACAAAGAGCACTTCTTC.

The rearrangement uses TRBV20-1 and TRBJ1-1; D uncertain. The V and J ends lost 6 bases and 12 bases respectively, with 20 bases between them. Germline V gene sequence: CDR1 DFQATT, CDR2 SNEGSKA (reference sequence). The CDR3 runs to 12 residues. CDR3: CSAPERGSETFF. CDR3 nucleotide sequence: TGCAGTGCCCCCGAGCGGGGTTCCGAAACTTTCTTT.

This chain joins TRBV20-1 and TRBJ1-2; D remains ambiguous. Trimming pared 1 base from V and 4 bases from J, leaving 10 bases between. Germline CDR1 is DFQATT and CDR2 is SNEGSKA (reference sequence). This CDR3 contains 13 residues. The CDR3 here is CSARVTVSYGYTF. The CDR3 DNA follows: TGCAGTGCTAGAGTTACCGTCTCCTATGGCTACACCTTC.

This chain links TRBV20-1 with TRBJ2-7; D is perhaps TRBD1 (6 bases). This CDR3 spans 13 amino acids. Germline-derived CDR1 and CDR2 are DFQATT and SNEGSKA (reference sequence). The germline V and J ends were trimmed by 7 bases and 4 bases, with 17 bases remaining between them. CDR3 region: CSVRQVGGYEQYF. In nucleotides, the CDR3 is TGCAGTGTTAGGCAGGTAGGGGGTTACGAGCAGTACTTC.

As regards this clonotype: Since a much larger clone is just one base distant, this may be a read error. V and J are TRBV11-2 and TRBJ2-1; 7 nucleotides match TRBD2. This CDR3 region has 14 residues. Germline V gene data show CDR1 as SGHAT and CDR2 as FQNNGV. CDR3 sequence (DNA): TGTGCCTGCAGCTTATGGGGGGGTTATAGTGAGCAGTTCTTC. Amino acids: CACSLWGGYSEQFF.

To note about this clonotype: Its ends do not fully match the called genes, so a read error is possible. The CDR3 DNA reads as TGTGCCAGCACCCTAGAGGGGTCTTACGAGGAGTATTTC. Translating gives CASTLEGSYEEYF. The gene calls are TRBV11-2 and TRBJ2-7; perhaps D is TRBD1 or TRBD2 (5 bases each). CDR3 length equals 13 residues. The germline V gene has CDR1 SGHAT and CDR2 FQNNGV.

Comments on this clonotype: A read error may produce the germline difference seen at one junction end. This sequence joins TRBV11-1 and TRBJ2-1; TRBD1 agrees at 8 bases. Germline values: CDR1 SGHAT, CDR2 FQDESV (reference sequence). The CDR3 has 15 amino acids. The CDR3 DNA is TGTGCCAGTAGTCAGGGGGCTGTGACGTGTAATGGGCAGTTCTTC. Translation: CASSQGAVTCNGQFF.

Note on this clonotype: A read error may account for a junction end that differs from germline. V usage is TRBV4-2 and J usage is TRBJ1-1; TRBD1 might be the D (6 bases). Germline values: CDR1 LGHNA, CDR2 YNFKEQ. The CDR3 sequence is 14 residues long. The CDR3 bases are TGTGCCAGCAACCAACAGGGTGGGAACACTGAAGCTTTCTTT. This translates into CASNQQGGNTEAFF.

V gene TRBV30 combines with J gene TRBJ2-3; perhaps TRBD1 as D (6 bases). This CDR3 contains 15 residues. Germline assignment: CDR1 GTSNPN and CDR2 SVGIG (reference sequence). Trimming removed 2 bases at V and 2 bases at J, with 14 bases between. This chain's CDR3 is CAWSLGAANTDTQYF. The CDR3 region has the DNA TGTGCCTGGAGTTTGGGGGCTGCGAACACAGATACGCAGTATTTT.

As regards this clonotype: The junction does not match germline at one end; this may be a read error. The CDR3 DNA sequence: TGTACCAGCAGGCGGACAGGTGACTCTGGAAACACCATATATTTT. Protein product: CTSRRTGDSGNTIYF. This chain joins TRBV11-2 and TRBJ1-3; 7 bases agree with TRBD1. CDR3 length: 15 residues. Germline V gives CDR1 SGHAT, CDR2 FQNNGV. The full variable domain, rest sourced from reference TRBV11-2 and TRBJ1-3, is EAGVAQSPRYKIIEKRQSVAFWCNPISGHATLYWYQQILGQGPKLLIQFQNNGVVDDSQLPKDRFSAERLKGVDSTLKIQPAKLEDSAVYLCTSRRTGDSGNTIYFGEGSWLTVV.

There are many counts of this clonotype. The chain uses TRBV20-1 and TRBJ1-3; 7 bases fit TRBD1. The CDR3 has 14 residues. Unmatched junction bases numbered 4, after V lost 5 bases and J lost 0 bases. CDR1 and CDR2 (germline): DFQATT, SNEGSKA (reference sequence). Written as DNA, the CDR3 is TGCAGTGCTCAGGACAGGAGCTCTGGAAACACCATATATTTT. Translating it yields CSAQDRSSGNTIYF.

Notes on this clonotype: An end of the junction differs from the germline gene, which may be a read error. The chain employs TRBV11-2 and TRBJ2-7, with D hard to call. Germline assignment: CDR1 SGHAT and CDR2 FQNNGV. This CDR3 contains 14 residues. The CDR3 loop is CANSLVSNSYEQYF. DNA of the CDR3: TGCGCTAACAGCTTAGTCTCAAACTCCTACGAGCAGTACTTC.

This clonotype was picked up a small number of times. This is likely a read error, given that the CDR3 carries no conserved phenylalanine or tryptophan at its end. V usage is TRBV11-3 and J usage is TRBJ2-3; 7 nucleotides line up with TRBD2. Germline V gene data show CDR1 as SGHNT and CDR2 as YENEEA. V was clipped by 5 bases and J by 11 bases; unmatched bases: 7. The CDR3 runs to 12 residues. CDR3 sequence (DNA): TGTGCCAGCAGCCGGGAGGCAGGTATGCAGTATTCT. It encodes CASSREAGMQYS.

The table lists this clonotype with many counts. The chain joins TRBV11-3 to TRBJ2-5; TRBD1 is a possible D gene (5 bases). Trimming left V 3 bases short and J 4 bases short, with 12 bases between. Germline CDR1 reads SGHNT; CDR2 reads YENEEA. There are 14 residues in the CDR3. CDR3 nucleotide sequence: TGTGCCAGCAGCTTCGGACACCAAGGAGAGACCCAGTACTTC. It encodes CASSFGHQGETQYF.

This chain uses TRBV25-1 with TRBJ1-1; weak D call: TRBD1 (6 bases). This CDR3 is built from 13 residues. The V end lost 10 bases, the J end lost 8 bases, and 20 bases lay between the germline ends. Germline CDR1 MGHDK, CDR2 SYGVNS. The CDR3 is CATRPGGTLEAFF. Written as DNA, the CDR3 is TGTGCCACACGACCGGGGGGCACATTGGAAGCTTTCTTT.

About this clonotype itself: A read error may produce the germline difference seen at one junction end. The J gene is TRBJ2-2, the V gene TRBV11-3; weak D call: TRBD2 (5 bases). CDR1 is SGHNT, CDR2 YENEEA, per germline. This CDR3 spans 13 amino acids. CDR3 protein: CASRPGEVGELSF. The CDR3 DNA reads TGTGCCAGCAGGCCCGGCGAGGTCGGGGAGCTGTCTTTT.

This clonotype is a singleton in its sample. Being one base from a much bigger clone, this may be a read error. The rearrangement joins TRBV11-3 to TRBJ1-4; D is ambiguous. The length of the CDR3 is 14 residues. The germline gives CDR1 SGHNT, CDR2 YENEEA. The V gene lost 5 bases and the J gene lost 7 bases, with 14 bases spanning the gap. DNA for the CDR3: TGTGCCAGCAGCCCCATTTGGGAACTTGAAAAACTGTTTTTT. It encodes CASSPIWELEKLFF.

This clonotype appeared a single time. In this CDR3 the conserved last residue, phenylalanine or tryptophan, is missing, so a read error is likely. The chain carries TRBV11-2 and TRBJ1-6; 9 bases map to TRBD1. With V trimmed by 4 bases and J by 7 bases, 2 bases remained unmatched. CDR3 length equals 14 residues. Germline assignment: CDR1 SGHAT and CDR2 FQNNGV. CDR3 residues: CASSSGQGNSPLHS. CDR3 sequence (DNA): TGTGCCAGCAGCTCGGGACAGGGCAATTCACCCCTCCACTCT.

This clonotype appeared many times. The chain recombines TRBV28 with TRBJ2-2, with 7 bases lining up with TRBD1. J was trimmed by 3 bases and V by 6 bases; bases with no gene match: 13. The CDR3 contains 17 residues. Germline V lookup: CDR1 MDHEN, CDR2 SYDVKM. The CDR3 bases are TGTGCCAGCAGCGACCCGTCTTGGGACAGTTACACCGGGGAGCTGTTTTTT. Protein product: CASSDPSWDSYTGELFF.

The chain couples TRBV19 to TRBJ2-6, with no clear D. The germline V and J ends were trimmed by 7 bases and 0 bases, with 16 bases remaining between them. Germline V gives CDR1 LNHDA, CDR2 SQIVND (reference sequence). The CDR3 is 17 residues long. CDR3 bases: TGTGCCAGTAAGAAGGGCGACACTTTCTCTGGGGCCAACGTCCTGACTTTC. Protein product: CASKKGDTFSGANVLTF.